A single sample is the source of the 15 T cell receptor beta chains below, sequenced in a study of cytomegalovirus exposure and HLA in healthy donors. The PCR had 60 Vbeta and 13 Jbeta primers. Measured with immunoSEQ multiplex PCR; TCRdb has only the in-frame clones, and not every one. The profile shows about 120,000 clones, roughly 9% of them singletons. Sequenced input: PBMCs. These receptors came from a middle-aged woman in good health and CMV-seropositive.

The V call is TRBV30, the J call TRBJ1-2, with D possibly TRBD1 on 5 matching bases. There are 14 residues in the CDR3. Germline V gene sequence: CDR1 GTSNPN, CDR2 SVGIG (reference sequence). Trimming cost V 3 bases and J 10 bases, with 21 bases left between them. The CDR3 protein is CAWSIRYNRPDYTF. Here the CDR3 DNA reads TGTGCCTGGAGCATCCGTTACAACAGGCCGGACTACACCTTC.

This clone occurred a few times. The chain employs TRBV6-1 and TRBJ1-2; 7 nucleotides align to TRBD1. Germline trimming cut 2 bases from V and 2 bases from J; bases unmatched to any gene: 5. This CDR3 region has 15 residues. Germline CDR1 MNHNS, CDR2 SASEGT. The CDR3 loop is CASSELTGPNYGYTF. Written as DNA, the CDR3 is TGTGCCAGCAGTGAATTGACAGGGCCCAACTATGGCTACACCTTC.

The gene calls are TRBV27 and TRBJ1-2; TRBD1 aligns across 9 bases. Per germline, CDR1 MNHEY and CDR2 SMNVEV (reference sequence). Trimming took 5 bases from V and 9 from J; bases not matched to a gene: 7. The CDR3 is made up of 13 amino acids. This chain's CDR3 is CASSMGQGASYTF. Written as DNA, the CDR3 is TGTGCCAGCAGTATGGGACAGGGTGCGAGCTACACCTTC.

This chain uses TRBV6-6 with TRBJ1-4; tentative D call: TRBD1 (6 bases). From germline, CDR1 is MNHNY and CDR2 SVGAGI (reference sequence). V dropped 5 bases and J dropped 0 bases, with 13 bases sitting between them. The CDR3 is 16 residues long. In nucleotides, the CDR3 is TGTGCCAGCAGTCAACAGGGACCCGCAACTAATGAAAAACTGTTTTTT. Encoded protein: CASSQQGPATNEKLFF.

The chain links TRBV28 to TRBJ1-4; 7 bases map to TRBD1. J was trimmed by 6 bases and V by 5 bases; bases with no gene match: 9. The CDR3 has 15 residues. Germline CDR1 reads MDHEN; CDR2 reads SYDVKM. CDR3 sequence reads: CASSPRQGRDEKLFF. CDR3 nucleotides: TGTGCCAGCAGTCCCCGACAGGGAAGGGATGAAAAACTGTTTTTT.

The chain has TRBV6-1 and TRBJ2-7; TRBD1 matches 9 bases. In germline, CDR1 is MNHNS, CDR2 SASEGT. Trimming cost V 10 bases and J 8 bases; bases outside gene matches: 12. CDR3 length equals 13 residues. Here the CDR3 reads CAIEQGAGGKQYF. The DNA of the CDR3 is TGTGCCATCGAACAGGGGGCAGGGGGTAAGCAGTACTTC.

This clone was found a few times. This CDR3 is CSADTEGGYTF. The DNA of the CDR3 is TGCAGTGCGGATACGGAGGGGGGCTACACCTTC. The chain links TRBV20-1 to TRBJ1-2; perhaps TRBD1 as D (5 bases). Germline values: CDR1 DFQATT, CDR2 SNEGSKA (reference sequence). V lost 6 bases, J lost 8 bases, and 13 bases lay in between. The CDR3 has 11 residues.

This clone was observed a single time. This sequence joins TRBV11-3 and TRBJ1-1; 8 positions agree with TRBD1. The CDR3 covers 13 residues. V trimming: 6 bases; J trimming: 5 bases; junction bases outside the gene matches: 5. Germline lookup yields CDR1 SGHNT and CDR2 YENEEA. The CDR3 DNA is TGTGCCAGCAGTCTACAGGGGGGAACTGAAGCTTTCTTT. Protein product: CASSLQGGTEAFF.

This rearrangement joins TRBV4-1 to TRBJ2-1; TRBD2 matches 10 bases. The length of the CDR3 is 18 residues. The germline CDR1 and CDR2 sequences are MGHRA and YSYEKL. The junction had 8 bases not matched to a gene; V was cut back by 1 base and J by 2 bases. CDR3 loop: CASSQGVAGGLPYNEQFF. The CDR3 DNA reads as TGCGCCAGCAGCCAAGGGGTAGCGGGGGGTCTTCCCTACAATGAGCAGTTCTTC.

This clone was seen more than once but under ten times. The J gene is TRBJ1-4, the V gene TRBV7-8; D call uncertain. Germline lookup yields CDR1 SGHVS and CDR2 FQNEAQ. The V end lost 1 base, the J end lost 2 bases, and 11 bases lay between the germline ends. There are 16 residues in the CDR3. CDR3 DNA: TGTGCCAGCAGCTTAGGGAATCCCGGGACTAATGAAAAACTGTTTTTT. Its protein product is CASSLGNPGTNEKLFF.

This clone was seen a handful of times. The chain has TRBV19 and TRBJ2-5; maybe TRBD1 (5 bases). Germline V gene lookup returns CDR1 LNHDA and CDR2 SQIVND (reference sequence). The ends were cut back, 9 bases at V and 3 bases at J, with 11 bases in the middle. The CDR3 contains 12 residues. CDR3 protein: CASVDREETQYF. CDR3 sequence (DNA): TGTGCCAGCGTAGACAGAGAAGAGACCCAGTACTTC.

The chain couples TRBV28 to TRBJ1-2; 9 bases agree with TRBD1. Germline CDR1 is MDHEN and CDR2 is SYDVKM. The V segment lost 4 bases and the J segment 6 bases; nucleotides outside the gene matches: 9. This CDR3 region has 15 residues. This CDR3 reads CASSSPGQGEDGYTF. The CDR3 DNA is TGTGCCAGCAGTTCACCGGGACAGGGTGAGGATGGCTACACCTTC.

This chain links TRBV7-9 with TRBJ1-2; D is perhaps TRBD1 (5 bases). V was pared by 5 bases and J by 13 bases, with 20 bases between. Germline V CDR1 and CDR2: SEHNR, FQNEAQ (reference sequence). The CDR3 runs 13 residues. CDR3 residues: CASSPPIGENCTF. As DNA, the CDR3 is TGTGCCAGCAGCCCCCCGATAGGGGAAAATTGCACCTTC.

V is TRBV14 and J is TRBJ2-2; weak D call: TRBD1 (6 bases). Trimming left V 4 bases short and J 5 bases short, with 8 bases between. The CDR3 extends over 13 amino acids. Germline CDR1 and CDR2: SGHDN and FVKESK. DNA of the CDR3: TGTGCCAGCAGCCGACAGGAGACCGGGGAGCTGTTTTTT. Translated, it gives CASSRQETGELFF.

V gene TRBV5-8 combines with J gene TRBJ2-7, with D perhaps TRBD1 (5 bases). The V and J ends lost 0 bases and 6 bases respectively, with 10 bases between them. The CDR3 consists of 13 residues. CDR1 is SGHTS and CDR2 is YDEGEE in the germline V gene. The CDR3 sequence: CASSLVAGREQYF. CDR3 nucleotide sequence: TGTGCCAGCAGCTTGGTGGCAGGGCGCGAGCAGTACTTC. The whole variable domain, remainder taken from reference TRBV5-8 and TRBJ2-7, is EAGVTQSPTHLIKTRGQQATLRCSPISGHTSVYWYQQALGLGLQFLLWYDEGEERNRGNFPPRFSGRQFPNYSSELNVNALELEDSALYLCASSLVAGREQYFGPGTRLTVT.